The 15 T cell receptor beta chains in this list originate from one sample, sequenced in a study of PD-L1 blockade in urothelial cancer. The assay was immunoSEQ multiplex PCR, and TCRdb's table has in-frame clones only and misses some. The sample contains some 80,000 clones, about 85% of which appear only once. The material sequenced was PBMCs, taken around atezolizumab (anti-PD-L1) treatment. The receptor set was obtained from a woman in her sixties or seventies with urothelial cancer.

The chain carries TRBV6-1 and TRBJ1-5; 8 bases line up with TRBD1. CDR1 and CDR2 (germline): MNHNS, SASEGT. The J segment lost 6 bases and the V segment lost 0 bases, leaving 7 bases of the junction unmatched. The CDR3 is 16 amino acids. The DNA for the CDR3 is TGTGCCAGCAGTGAAGCGGGCAGGGGGCTGGGTCAGCCCCAGCATTTT. Translated, it gives CASSEAGRGLGQPQHF.

This clone was observed a few times. The genes are TRBV6-6 and TRBJ2-7, with a possible D match to TRBD2 (5 bases). Germline assignment: CDR1 MNHNY and CDR2 SVGAGI (reference sequence). Trimming pared 6 bases from V and 2 bases from J, leaving 11 bases between. This CDR3 has 13 amino acids. The CDR3 loop reads CASSTSGAYEQYF. CDR3 in DNA: TGTGCCAGCAGCACCTCCGGGGCCTACGAGCAGTACTTC.

This clone was observed a single time. This chain links TRBV5-1 with TRBJ2-3; 15 positions match TRBD2. After removal of 3 bases from V and 3 bases from J, the junction contained 2 bases not matched to a gene. There are 16 residues in the CDR3. Per the germline V gene, CDR1 is SGHRS and CDR2 is YFSETQ. CDR3 sequence reads: CASSWGTSGRTDTQYF. CDR3 DNA: TGCGCCAGCAGCTGGGGGACTAGCGGGAGGACAGATACGCAGTATTTT.

CDR3 in DNA: TGCAGCGCCAGGGACAGGGGGCAGTACAATGAGCAGTTCTTC. It translates to CSARDRGQYNEQFF. This sequence joins TRBV29-1 and TRBJ2-1, with TRBD1 matching over 12 bases. In germline, CDR1 is SQVTM, CDR2 ANQGSEA. The length of the CDR3 is 14 residues. V dropped 7 bases and J dropped 4; count of bases not matched to a gene: 5.

The V and J genes are TRBV5-5 and TRBJ2-2; TRBD1 matches 9 bases. Looked up from germline, CDR1 is SGHKS and CDR2 is YYEKEE (reference sequence). The length of the CDR3 is 15 residues. V shed 4 bases and J 3 bases; nucleotides not matched to a gene: 4. The CDR3 nucleotides are TGTGCCAGCAGCGGGAGGACAGGGGACACCGGGGAGCTGTTTTTT. Translated: CASSGRTGDTGELFF.

V gene TRBV10-2 combines with J gene TRBJ2-2; 7 positions match TRBD2. The CDR3 is 14 residues long. Germline CDR1 WSHSY, CDR2 SAAADI. The J segment lost 4 bases and the V segment lost 6 bases, leaving 5 bases of the junction unmatched. The CDR3 DNA follows: TGCGCCAGCAGAGCTAGCGGCGGCACCGGGGAGCTGTTTTTT. Amino acid sequence: CASRASGGTGELFF.

This clone appeared many times. The rearrangement links TRBV28 to TRBJ2-5; tentative D call: TRBD1 (5 bases). Germline CDR1 and CDR2: MDHEN and SYDVKM. The CDR3 consists of 15 residues. Trimming cost V 2 bases and J 5 bases, with 15 bases left between them. The CDR3 spells CASSLNSGIYETQYF. In nucleotides, the CDR3 is TGTGCCAGCAGTTTAAACTCAGGGATTTATGAGACCCAGTACTTC.

The V call is TRBV9, the J call TRBJ1-1; D unresolved. There are 13 residues in the CDR3. The V end was cut by 3 bases, the J end by 5 bases, with 11 bases between. CDR1 and CDR2 (germline): SGDLS, YYNGEE. CDR3 DNA sequence: TGTGCCAGCAGCGCCCGGTCGGGAACTGAAGCTTTCTTT. This sequence encodes CASSARSGTEAFF.

The chain recombines TRBV5-1 with TRBJ2-7; the match to TRBD2 covers 8 bases. The germline V gene has CDR1 SGHRS and CDR2 YFSETQ. The length of the CDR3 is 17 residues. V shed 2 bases and J 1 base; nucleotides not matched to a gene: 11. The DNA of the CDR3 is TGCGCCAGCAGCTTTCTCGCTTCGGGACTAGTTTCCTACGAGCAGTACTTC. Translating gives CASSFLASGLVSYEQYF.

The chain has TRBV6-6 and TRBJ1-5; D is undetermined. The germline V gene has CDR1 MNHNY and CDR2 SVGAGI (reference sequence). Trimming stripped 0 bases from V and 12 bases from J, with 12 bases between. The CDR3 loop spans 13 amino acids. The CDR3, as DNA: TGTGCCAGCAGTTACTCGAGAGGTGAGAGCCAGCATTTT. This sequence encodes CASSYSRGESQHF.

The V and J genes are TRBV4-2 and TRBJ2-2, with a weak D call TRBD1 (5 bases). CDR3 size: 16 residues. Trimming cost V 4 bases and J 1 base, with 13 bases left between them. Germline V CDR1 and CDR2: LGHNA, YNFKEQ. The CDR3 DNA reads as TGTGCCAGCAGCCCTCAGGGATTTTGGAACACCGGGGAGCTGTTTTTT. Translation: CASSPQGFWNTGELFF.

The chain carries TRBV5-1 and TRBJ2-3, with 13 bases matching TRBD2. After removal of 7 bases from V and 6 bases from J, the junction contained 14 bases not matched to a gene. Germline CDR1 and CDR2: SGHRS and YFSETQ. This CDR3 has 17 residues. The CDR3 DNA follows: TGCGCCAGCCCCACCGTCGGGACTAGCGGGACTCGGGATACGCAGTATTTT. It encodes CASPTVGTSGTRDTQYF.

This clone has just one count. This chain joins TRBV11-2 and TRBJ1-2; 10 nucleotides agree with TRBD1. The CDR3 totals 16 residues. Germline V gene sequence: CDR1 SGHAT, CDR2 FQNNGV. J lost 3 bases, V lost 6 bases, and 10 bases had no gene match. Written as DNA, the CDR3 is TGTGCCAGCAGTAGAGGGACAGGGGCCGTCGACTATGGCTACACCTTC. Translating gives CASSRGTGAVDYGYTF.

This chain joins TRBV5-1 and TRBJ2-3, with 10 bases that match TRBD1. This CDR3 comprises 16 residues. V lost 0 bases and J lost 7; bases outside the gene matches: 8. Germline CDR1 and CDR2: SGHRS and YFSETQ. The CDR3 nucleotides read TGCGCCAGCAGCTTGGGGTCCGGGACAGGGGCTAATACGCAGTATTTT. This gives the protein CASSLGSGTGANTQYF.

The CDR3 loop is CASSISDRFSPGYTF. The CDR3 nucleotides read TGTGCCAGTAGTATATCGGACAGATTCTCTCCTGGCTACACCTTC. The chain joins TRBV19 to TRBJ1-2; D is perhaps TRBD1 (6 bases). The V end was cut by 2 bases, the J end by 7 bases, with 17 bases between. CDR3 length: 15 residues. Germline V gene lookup returns CDR1 LNHDA and CDR2 SQIVND (reference sequence).